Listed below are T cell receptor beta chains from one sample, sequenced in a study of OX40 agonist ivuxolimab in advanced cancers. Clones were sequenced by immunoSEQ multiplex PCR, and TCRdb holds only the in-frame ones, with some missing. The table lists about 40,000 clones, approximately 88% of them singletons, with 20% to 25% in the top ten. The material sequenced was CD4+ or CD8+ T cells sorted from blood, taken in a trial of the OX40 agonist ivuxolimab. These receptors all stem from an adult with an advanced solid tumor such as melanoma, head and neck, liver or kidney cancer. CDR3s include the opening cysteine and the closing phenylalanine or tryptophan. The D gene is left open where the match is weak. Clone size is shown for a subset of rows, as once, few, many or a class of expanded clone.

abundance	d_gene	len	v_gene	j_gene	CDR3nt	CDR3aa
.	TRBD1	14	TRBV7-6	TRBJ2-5	TGTGCCAGCAGCTTATCAACAGGGGTTCAGACCCAGTACTTC	CASSLSTGVQTQYF
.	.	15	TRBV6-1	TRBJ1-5	TGTGCCAGCAGAGTGTCGGCAGATAGCAATCAGCCCCAGCATTTT	CASRVSADSNQPQHF
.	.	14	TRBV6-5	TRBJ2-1	TGTGCCAGCAACCCGGGAGTGACTACAAGTGAGCAGTTCTTC	CASNPGVTTSEQFF
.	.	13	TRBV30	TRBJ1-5	TGTGCCTGGAGTGTAACCGGGGGGGAGCCCCAGCATTTT	CAWSVTGGEPQHF
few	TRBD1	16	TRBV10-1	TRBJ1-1	TGCGCCAGCAGTGATGCCGGGACAGGGGTATCCCCCGAAGCTTTCTTT	CASSDAGTGVSPEAFF
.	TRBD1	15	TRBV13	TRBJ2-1	TGTGCCAGCAGCTCACGGGACAGGGCCTACAATGAGCAGTTCTTC	CASSSRDRAYNEQFF
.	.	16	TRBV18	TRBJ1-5	TGTGCCAGCTCACACTACAGGGCGAGTAGCAATCAGCCCCAGCATTTT	CASSHYRASSNQPQHF
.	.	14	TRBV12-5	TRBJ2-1	TGTGCTAGTGGGCTAGGAGGGGCCTACAATGAGCAGTTCTTC	CASGLGGAYNEQFF
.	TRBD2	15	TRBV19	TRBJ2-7	TGTGCCAGTAGTATAGGGGCTAGCGGAAAGTACGAGCAGTACTTC	CASSIGASGKYEQYF
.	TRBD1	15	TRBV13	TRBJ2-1	TGTGCCAGCAGCTCAACGGGACAGAAGGCCTTCTCGCAGTTCTTC	CASSSTGQKAFSQFF
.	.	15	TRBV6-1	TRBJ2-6	TGTGCCAGCAGTGAGGGTGGCTCTGGGGCCAACGTCCTGACTTTC	CASSEGGSGANVLTF
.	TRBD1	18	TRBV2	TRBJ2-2	TGTGCCAGCAGTGAGGGGACAGGGGGCCGCTTTGCGGGAGGGGAGCTGTTTTTT	CASSEGTGGRFAGGELFF
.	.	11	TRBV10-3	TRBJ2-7	TGTGCCATCAGTGATGGGTCCGAGCAGTACTTC	CAISDGSEQYF
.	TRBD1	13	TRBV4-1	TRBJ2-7	TGCGCCAGCAGCCCGGCAGGGGGCGACGAGCAGTACTTC	CASSPAGGDEQYF
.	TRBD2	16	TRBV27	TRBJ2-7	TGTGCCAGCTCTGAGATTTTAGCGGGAGGGCCATACGAGCAGTACTTC	CASSEILAGGPYEQYF
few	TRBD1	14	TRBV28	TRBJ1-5	TGTGCCAGCAGTCGGACAGGGGGCTATCAGCCCCAGCATTTT	CASSRTGGYQPQHF
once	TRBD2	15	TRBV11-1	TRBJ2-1	TGTGCCAGCAGCGAAGGGGGGACTAGCGGGAGGAATGAGTTCTTC	CASSEGGTSGRNEFF
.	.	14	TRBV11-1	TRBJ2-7	TGTGCCAGCAGCTTACAGGGGGGCTCCTACGAGCAGTACTTC	CASSLQGGSYEQYF
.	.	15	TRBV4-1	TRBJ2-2	TGCGCCAGCACCTGGACCAAAACGAACACCGGGGAGCTGTTTTTT	CASTWTKTNTGELFF
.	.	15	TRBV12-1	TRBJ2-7	TGTGCCAGCAGCTCTGAGGGCAGGGTGGACAACGAGCAGTACTTC	CASSSEGRVDNEQYF
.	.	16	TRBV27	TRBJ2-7	TGTGCCAGCAGCCTCATCCCGGGAAACGTTGACTACGAGCAGTACTTC	CASSLIPGNVDYEQYF
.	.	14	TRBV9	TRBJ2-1	TGTGCCAGCAGCGTAGGGGGTGCCGGAGATGAGCAGTTCTTC	CASSVGGAGDEQFF